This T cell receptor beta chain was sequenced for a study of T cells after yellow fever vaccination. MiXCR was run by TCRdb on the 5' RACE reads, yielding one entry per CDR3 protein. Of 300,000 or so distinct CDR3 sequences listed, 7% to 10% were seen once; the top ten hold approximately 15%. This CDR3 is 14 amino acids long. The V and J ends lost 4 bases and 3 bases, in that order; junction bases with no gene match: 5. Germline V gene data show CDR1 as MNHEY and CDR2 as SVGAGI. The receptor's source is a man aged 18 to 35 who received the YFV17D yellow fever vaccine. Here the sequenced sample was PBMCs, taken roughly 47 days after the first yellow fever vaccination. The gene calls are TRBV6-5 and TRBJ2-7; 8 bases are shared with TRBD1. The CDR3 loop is CASSSPGGVYEQYF. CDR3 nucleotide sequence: TGTGCCAGCAGTTCCCCAGGGGGCGTCTACGAGCAGTACTTC.